Listed below are T cell receptor beta chains from one sample, sequenced in a study of blood T cell repertoires in COVID-19. The repertoire was sequenced with immunoSEQ multiplex PCR; TCRdb's copy has only in-frame clones and lacks some. The profile shows about 69,000 clones, 79% of them singletons. Specimen: peripheral blood. The receptor source for this set is a man between 60 and 75 years old with acute or convalescent COVID-19. The CDR3 runs from the conserved cysteine through the conserved F or W. Where a row states a size, it is once, few, many or the class of an expanded clone; other rows omit it.

V	J	size	CDR3
TRBV7-8	TRBJ1-5	few	CASSSLTGQSNQPQHF
TRBV5-1	TRBJ2-2	.	CASSLDGTGYAGELFF
TRBV27	TRBJ2-3	.	CASSLNSPHTDTQYF
TRBV20-1	TRBJ1-2	.	CSASETAANYGYTF
TRBV7-8	TRBJ1-1	.	CASRKLEGLTEAFF
TRBV6-1	TRBJ2-5	.	CASSESTGQETQYF
TRBV5-5	TRBJ1-4	.	CASSFEGTPGEKLFF
TRBV27	TRBJ2-7	.	CASSRTGTGELQYF
TRBV9	TRBJ1-1	.	CASSASRGGNTEAFF
TRBV10-3	TRBJ2-5	.	CAISERSEETQYF
TRBV25-1	TRBJ2-3	.	CASSLQGQGTQYF
TRBV6-5	TRBJ1-2	.	CAGQSRDRPPYGYTF
TRBV7-2	TRBJ1-2	.	CASSKAPPTVFNYGYTF
TRBV2	TRBJ2-3	.	CASIDDRGGSTDTQYF
TRBV7-3	TRBJ2-1	.	CASSLQRRQGQYNEQFF
TRBV5-1	TRBJ2-5	.	CASSLTGTTQETQYF
TRBV19	TRBJ2-1	.	CASRTFSYNEQFF
TRBV7-2	TRBJ1-2	.	CASSPQDRGDYGYTF
TRBV19	TRBJ1-3	.	CASTSGTGFSGNTIYF
TRBV4-1	TRBJ1-3	.	CASSQDWARFSGNTIYF
TRBV19	TRBJ1-3	.	CASSVDRGFSGNTIYF
TRBV5-1	TRBJ2-2	many	CASSLGHRDTNTGELFF
TRBV7-7	TRBJ2-1	.	CASSPERGAFNEQFF
TRBV11-2	TRBJ2-7	.	CASSRGGGQYF
TRBV5-4	TRBJ2-5	.	CASTGDRGFEETQYF
TRBV5-1	TRBJ2-1	few	CASSSTSGQRLYNEQFF
TRBV6-6	TRBJ2-3	once	CASSYGTRVSDTQYF
TRBV5-6	TRBJ2-2	.	CASRLAGDFGGTGELFF
TRBV5-1	TRBJ1-6	.	CASSFEVGSPLHF
TRBV19	TRBJ1-4	.	CASSGLQGAREKLFF
TRBV7-3	TRBJ2-5	.	CASSLGAAAETQYF
TRBV9	TRBJ1-6	.	CASSVGGTGGTDSPLHF
TRBV27	TRBJ2-3	.	CASSLGTLRGDTQYF
TRBV7-3	TRBJ2-1	.	CASSLYGTSGYNEQFF
TRBV7-9	TRBJ2-7	many	CASSRGDEQYF
TRBV12-5	TRBJ2-1	.	CASGSGISGTSGGPYNEQFF